Here is one T cell receptor beta chain with its context. This same CDR3 is encoded by further DNA sequences in the sample. These data belong to a study of cytomegalovirus exposure and HLA in healthy donors. The germline gives CDR1 MNHNS, CDR2 SASEGT. Trimming cost V 3 bases and J 3 bases; bases outside gene matches: 6. This CDR3 has 16 residues. Researchers ran the PCR with 60 Vbeta and 13 Jbeta primers. Sequenced by immunoSEQ multiplex PCR; TCRdb stores in-frame clones only, minus some. The sample shows 80,000 to 100,000 clones, around 68% of them seen only once. The sequencing sample was made of PBMCs. V is TRBV6-1 and J is TRBJ2-1, with TRBD1 identical over 9 bases. This clonotype was obtained from a man aged 30-40 years in good health and CMV-seropositive. DNA of the CDR3: TGTGCCAGCAGTGAGGACAGGGGAATTCTCTACAATGAGCAGTTCTTC. It encodes CASSEDRGILYNEQFF.